The 26 T cell receptor beta chains presented below share a single source sample, sequenced in a study of cytomegalovirus exposure and HLA in healthy donors. A multiplex PCR was run with 60 Vbeta primers and 13 Jbeta primers. Here immunoSEQ multiplex PCR was the method, and the copy in TCRdb shows in-frame clones only, minus some. The sample lists 100,000 to 150,000 clones; about 80% were seen once. The material sequenced was PBMCs. The origin of the receptors is a female donor in good health and CMV-seropositive.

The V and J genes are TRBV6-5 and TRBJ2-5, with 8 bases matching TRBD1. Germline V lookup: CDR1 MNHEY, CDR2 SVGAGI. The CDR3 consists of 16 residues. V was clipped by 2 bases and J by 5 bases; unmatched bases: 10. The CDR3 region has the DNA TGTGCCAGCAGTTACAAATCCTTTTACAGGGGGGAGACCCAGTACTTC. Protein: CASSYKSFYRGETQYF.

V gene TRBV2 combines with J gene TRBJ1-2, with D tentatively TRBD1 (5 bases). Looked up from germline, CDR1 is SNHLY and CDR2 is FYNNEI. This CDR3 is built from 14 residues. V gave up 1 base and J gave up 4 bases, with 10 bases separating them. This CDR3 reads CASSEVRVTYGYTF. In DNA, the CDR3 is TGTGCCAGCAGTGAAGTCAGGGTGACCTATGGCTACACCTTC.

The V and J genes are TRBV7-9 and TRBJ2-1; the match to TRBD2 covers 11 bases. With 6 bases clipped from V and 9 bases from J, the junction kept 10 bases outside the gene matches. Germline CDR1 is SEHNR and CDR2 is FQNEAQ (reference sequence). The CDR3 covers 15 residues. The CDR3 here is CASSRIAGGFGEQFF. The CDR3 region has the DNA TGTGCCAGCAGTCGGATAGCGGGGGGGTTTGGTGAGCAGTTCTTC.

The CDR3 here is CASSFWTGDGEQYF. The CDR3 DNA sequence: TGTGCCAGCAGCTTCTGGACAGGTGATGGCGAGCAGTACTTC. The chain combines TRBV7-9 with TRBJ2-7, with TRBD1 matching over 7 bases. Germline CDR1 is SEHNR and CDR2 is FQNEAQ (reference sequence). This CDR3 comprises 14 residues. V gave up 3 bases and J gave up 6 bases; unmatched junction bases: 8.

The rearrangement joins TRBV30 to TRBJ1-2, with TRBD1 identical over 7 bases. The junction had 7 bases not matched to a gene; V was cut back by 5 bases and J by 1 base. The CDR3 extends over 14 amino acids. CDR1 and CDR2 (germline): GTSNPN, SVGIG (reference sequence). The CDR3 nucleotides are TGTGCCTGGTCCCGGGACAGTTTTAACTATGGCTACACCTTC. This gives the protein CAWSRDSFNYGYTF.

The chain employs TRBV18 and TRBJ1-2; 8 nucleotides align to TRBD1. Germline loops: CDR1 KGHSH, CDR2 LQKENI. The CDR3 has 14 residues. V lost 3 bases and J lost 5; bases outside the gene matches: 5. The CDR3 nucleotides are TGTGCCAGCTCACCCTTGGACAGGGAATATGGCTACACCTTC. This encodes CASSPLDREYGYTF.

For this clone: This same CDR3 is encoded by further DNA sequences in the sample. The chain carries TRBV30 and TRBJ1-1; 7 nucleotides align to TRBD1. CDR3 length equals 14 residues. Germline CDR1 and CDR2: GTSNPN and SVGIG (reference sequence). V shed 0 bases, J shed 1 base, and the junction held 2 bases outside the gene matches. CDR3 in DNA: TGTGCCTGGAGTGTACAGGGGTCGAACACTGAAGCTTTCTTT. Amino acids: CAWSVQGSNTEAFF.

Here the CDR3 DNA reads TGTGCCTGGAGTTTGAGCACAGGCAATCAGCCCCAGCATTTT. Its translation: CAWSLSTGNQPQHF. The V and J genes are TRBV30 and TRBJ1-5; D not certain. CDR1 is GTSNPN and CDR2 is SVGIG in the germline V gene (reference sequence). CDR3 length: 14 residues. Trimming took 2 bases from V and 2 from J, leaving 10 bases between them.

The chain is built from TRBV19 and TRBJ1-1, with 7 bases fitting TRBD1. V trimming: 4 bases; J trimming: 0 bases; junction bases outside the gene matches: 8. This CDR3 has 16 amino acids. Germline assignment: CDR1 LNHDA and CDR2 SQIVND (reference sequence). The CDR3 spells CASSRNRGNMNTEAFF. The CDR3 bases are TGTGCCAGTAGTAGGAACAGGGGCAATATGAACACTGAAGCTTTCTTT.

This clone was seen more than once but under ten times. The V call is TRBV4-3, the J call TRBJ2-5; TRBD1 matches at 9 bases. Germline loops: CDR1 LGHNA, CDR2 YSLEER. Germline trimming cut 0 bases from V and 4 bases from J; bases unmatched to any gene: 6. This CDR3 has 16 amino acids. CDR3 DNA: TGCGCCAGCAGCCAAGACCGGACAGGGGAGGGAGAGACCCAGTACTTC. Translation: CASSQDRTGEGETQYF.

This clone appeared a single time. Relative to the germline gene, one junction end is altered; a read error may explain this. The chain joins TRBV7-9 to TRBJ1-4, with a tentative D call TRBD1 (6 bases). Germline V lookup: CDR1 SEHNR, CDR2 FQNEAQ (reference sequence). The CDR3 has 15 amino acids. The CDR3 sequence: CSSSPSTGGNEKLFF. For the CDR3, the DNA is TGTTCCAGCAGCCCATCGACAGGAGGCAATGAAAAACTGTTTTTT.

This chain joins TRBV5-4 and TRBJ2-7, with a possible D match to TRBD2 (5 bases). Trimming took off 0 bases at V and 5 bases at J, with 12 bases between the two ends. The CDR3 length is 14 residues. CDR1 and CDR2 (germline): SGHNT, YYREEE (reference sequence). This chain's CDR3 is CASSLVAGLHEQYF. The CDR3 coding sequence is TGTGCCAGCAGCTTGGTTGCGGGTCTCCACGAGCAGTACTTC.

The chain is built from TRBV10-3 and TRBJ2-7; 7 nucleotides agree with TRBD1. Germline loops: CDR1 ENHRY, CDR2 SYGVKD. This CDR3 region has 14 residues. Losses at the gene ends were 2 bases for V and 3 bases for J; bases not matched to a gene: 4. CDR3: CAISEPNRGYEQYF. CDR3 in DNA: TGTGCCATCAGTGAGCCGAACAGGGGCTACGAGCAGTACTTC.

The chain combines TRBV9 with TRBJ2-1; 9 nucleotides line up with TRBD1. Germline trimming cut 4 bases from V and 8 bases from J; bases unmatched to any gene: 10. The CDR3 covers 15 residues. Germline CDR1 SGDLS, CDR2 YYNGEE. CDR3: CASSTPGTGRHEQFF. Written as DNA, the CDR3 is TGTGCCAGCAGCACGCCCGGGACAGGGAGGCATGAGCAGTTCTTC.

The genes are TRBV6-6 and TRBJ1-5; TRBD1 agrees at 7 bases. J was trimmed by 3 bases and V by 6 bases; bases with no gene match: 8. The CDR3 contains 15 residues. Looked up from germline, CDR1 is MNHNY and CDR2 is SVGAGI (reference sequence). The CDR3, as DNA: TGTGCCAGCAGACCCCGGACAGGCGACAATCAGCCCCAGCATTTT. It translates to CASRPRTGDNQPQHF.

The CDR3 protein is CASKGTSSYNEQFF. For the CDR3, the DNA is TGTGCCAGCAAAGGGACTAGCTCCTACAATGAGCAGTTCTTC. This rearrangement joins TRBV2 to TRBJ2-1, with 8 bases fitting TRBD2. CDR3 size: 14 residues. The J segment lost 0 bases and the V segment lost 7 bases, leaving 2 bases of the junction unmatched. CDR1 SNHLY and CDR2 FYNNEI come from the germline V gene.

This clone appeared once. The chain has TRBV7-9 and TRBJ2-5; no clear D gene. Germline lookup yields CDR1 SEHNR and CDR2 FQNEAQ (reference sequence). V was cut by 5 bases and J by 3 bases, with 7 bases left in between. This CDR3 contains 12 residues. CDR3 nucleotide sequence: TGTGCCAGCAGCCCGTCAGAAGAGACCCAGTACTTC. It codes for CASSPSEETQYF. Full variable domain (remainder filled in from reference TRBV7-9 and TRBJ2-5): DTGVSQNPRHKITKRGQNVTFRCDPISEHNRLYWYRQTLGQGPEFLTYFQNEAQLEKSRLLSDRFSAERPKGSFSTLEIQRTEQGDSAMYLCASSPSEETQYFGPGTRLLVL.

This rearrangement joins TRBV6-6 to TRBJ2-7; tentative D call: TRBD1 (6 bases). There are 16 residues in the CDR3. V was cut by 0 bases and J by 3 bases, with 15 bases left in between. Germline assignment: CDR1 MNHNY and CDR2 SVGAGI (reference sequence). As DNA, the CDR3 is TGTGCCAGCAGTTACTCGCCCCGAGGGACACACTACGAGCAGTACTTC. It codes for CASSYSPRGTHYEQYF.

The V and J genes are TRBV4-1 and TRBJ2-7, with 8 bases matching TRBD1. Trimming took 4 bases from V and 0 from J; bases not matched to a gene: 8. The CDR3 contains 16 residues. Germline assignment: CDR1 MGHRA and CDR2 YSYEKL. The CDR3 DNA follows: TGCGCCAGCAGCCCTTATCCCAGGGGGCACTCCTACGAGCAGTACTTC. Residues: CASSPYPRGHSYEQYF.

This chain uses TRBV19 with TRBJ1-3, with D maybe TRBD1 (6 bases). The germline gives CDR1 LNHDA, CDR2 SQIVND (reference sequence). The CDR3 covers 15 residues. Trimming took 3 bases from V and 4 from J, leaving 13 bases between them. CDR3 loop: CASSIRPGVGNTIYF. Here the CDR3 DNA reads TGTGCCAGTAGTATCCGACCAGGGGTCGGAAACACCATATATTTT.

On this clone itself: The same CDR3 is also encoded by other DNA sequences in this sample. The J gene is TRBJ1-5, the V gene TRBV4-1, with a weak D call TRBD1 (6 bases). Germline V gene lookup returns CDR1 MGHRA and CDR2 YSYEKL. This CDR3 is 15 amino acids long. The V and J ends lost 1 base and 0 bases respectively, with 7 bases between them. CDR3 in DNA: TGCGCCAGCAGCCAAGTGGGGGCTAGCAATCAGCCCCAGCATTTT. Residues: CASSQVGASNQPQHF.

The rearrangement links TRBV6-1 to TRBJ1-1; tentatively, D is TRBD1 (6 bases). The V end lost 0 bases, the J end lost 5 bases, and 7 bases lay between the germline ends. CDR3 length: 13 amino acids. CDR1 is MNHNS and CDR2 is SASEGT in the germline V gene. The CDR3 region has the DNA TGTGCCAGCAGTGAAGCAGGACAGACTGAAGCTTTCTTT. It encodes CASSEAGQTEAFF.

J is TRBJ1-3 and V is TRBV6-5, with a weak D call TRBD1 (6 bases). This CDR3 comprises 15 residues. The V end was cut by 5 bases, the J end by 4 bases, with 15 bases between. CDR1 MNHEY and CDR2 SVGAGI come from the germline V gene. CDR3 in amino acids: CASSQTGLVGNTIYF. CDR3 coding DNA: TGTGCCAGCAGTCAGACAGGTCTCGTCGGAAACACCATATATTTT.

This sequence joins TRBV15 and TRBJ2-1; 8 bases are a match to TRBD2. The CDR3 covers 14 residues. Germline V CDR1 and CDR2: LNHNV, YYDKDF (reference sequence). After removal of 5 bases from V and 5 bases from J, the junction contained 5 bases not matched to a gene. CDR3 region: CATSGRLANNEQFF. The CDR3 DNA reads TGTGCCACCAGCGGGAGACTAGCGAACAATGAGCAGTTCTTC. Drawing the rest from reference TRBV15 and TRBJ2-1, the complete variable domain is DAMVIQNPRYQVTQFGKPVTLSCSQTLNHNVMYWYQQKSSQAPKLLFHYYDKDFNNEADTPDNFQSRRPNTSFCFLDIRSPGLGDTAMYLCATSGRLANNEQFFGPGTRLTVL.

The rearrangement uses TRBV19 and TRBJ1-6, with 8 bases that match TRBD1. This CDR3 region has 15 residues. V lost 6 bases to trimming and J lost 8 bases; unmatched junction nucleotides: 9. CDR1 is LNHDA and CDR2 is SQIVND in the germline V gene (reference sequence). CDR3 DNA: TGTGCCAGTAGGCAGGGGGCTAACGGTTATTCACCCCTCCACTTT. Translating gives CASRQGANGYSPLHF.

V usage is TRBV5-5 and J usage is TRBJ1-2; the D is unclear. V gave up 0 bases and J gave up 11 bases, with 11 bases separating them. This CDR3 comprises 12 residues. The germline V gene has CDR1 SGHKS and CDR2 YYEKEE (reference sequence). The CDR3 sequence is CASSLVAGVYTF. DNA of the CDR3: TGTGCCAGCAGCTTGGTGGCAGGCGTTTACACCTTC.